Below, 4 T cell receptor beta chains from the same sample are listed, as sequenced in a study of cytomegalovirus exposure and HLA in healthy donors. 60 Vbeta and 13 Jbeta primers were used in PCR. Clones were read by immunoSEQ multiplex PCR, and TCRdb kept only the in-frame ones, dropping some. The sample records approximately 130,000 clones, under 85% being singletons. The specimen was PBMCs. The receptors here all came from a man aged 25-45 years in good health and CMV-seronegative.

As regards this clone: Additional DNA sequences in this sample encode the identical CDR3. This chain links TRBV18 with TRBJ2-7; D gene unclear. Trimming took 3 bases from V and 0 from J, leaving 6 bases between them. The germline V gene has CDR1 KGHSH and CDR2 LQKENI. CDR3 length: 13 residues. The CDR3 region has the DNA TGTGCCAGCTCACCGAGAGACTCCTACGAGCAGTACTTC. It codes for CASSPRDSYEQYF. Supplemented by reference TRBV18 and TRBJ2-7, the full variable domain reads NAGVMQNPRHLVRRRGQEARLRCSPMKGHSHVYWYRQLPEEGLKFMVYLQKENIIDESGMPKERFSAEFPKEGPSILRIQQVVRGDSAAYFCASSPRDSYEQYFGPGTRLTVT.

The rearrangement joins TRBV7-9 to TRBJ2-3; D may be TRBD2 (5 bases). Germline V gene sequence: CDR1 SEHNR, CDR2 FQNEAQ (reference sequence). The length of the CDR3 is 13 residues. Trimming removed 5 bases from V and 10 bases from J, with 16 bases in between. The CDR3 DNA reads TGTGCCAGCAGCCATCGCACGGAGGTGGCGCAGTATTTT. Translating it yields CASSHRTEVAQYF.

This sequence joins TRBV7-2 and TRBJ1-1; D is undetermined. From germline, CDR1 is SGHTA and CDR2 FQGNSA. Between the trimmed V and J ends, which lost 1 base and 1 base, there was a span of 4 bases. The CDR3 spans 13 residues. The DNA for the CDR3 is TGTGCCAGCAGCTTAGGACAGAACACTGAAGCTTTCTTT. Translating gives CASSLGQNTEAFF. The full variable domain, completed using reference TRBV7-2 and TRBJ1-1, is GAGVSQSPSNKVTEKGKDVELRCDPISGHTALYWYRQSLGQGLEFLIYFQGNSAPDKSGLPSDRFSAERTGGSVSTLTIQRTQQEDSAVYLCASSLGQNTEAFFGQGTRLTVV.

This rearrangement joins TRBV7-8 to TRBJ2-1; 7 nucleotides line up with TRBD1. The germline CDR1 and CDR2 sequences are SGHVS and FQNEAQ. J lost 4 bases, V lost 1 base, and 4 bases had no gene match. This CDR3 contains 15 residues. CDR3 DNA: TGTGCCAGCAGCTTAGTTGGGACAGCTTACAATGAGCAGTTCTTC. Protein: CASSLVGTAYNEQFF. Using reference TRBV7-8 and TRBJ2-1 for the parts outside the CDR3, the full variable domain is GAGVSQSPRYKVAKRGQDVALRCDPISGHVSLFWYQQALGQGPEFLTYFQNEAQLDKSGLPSDRFFAERPEGSVSTLKIQRTQQEDSAVYLCASSLVGTAYNEQFFGPGTRLTVL.